Included here is one TCR beta chain sequence, with context. Its cognate antigen is unknown. These data originate in a study of CD8 T cells in cerebrospinal fluid in Alzheimer's disease. General observations from the study: EBV-specific clones showed no enrichment in Alzheimer's patients and were not the top expanded clones.

Biomarkers including neurofilament, amyloid-beta and tau confirmed neurodegeneration in the patients. A live/dead marker was used to sort live CSF cells for droplet sequencing. The CDR3 runs to 15 residues. TCRdb processed the 10x single-cell sequencing reads again and assigns one entry to each CDR3 protein, with no DNA. This table holds approximately 1,400 distinct CDR3 sequences. The clonotype was recovered from a human donor with Alzheimer's disease. Sequencing was performed on cerebrospinal fluid. The chain links TRBV12-3 or TRBV12-4 to TRBJ1-5. Here the CDR3 reads CASSPPTWGNQPQHF.